The 22 T cell receptor beta chains below come from one sample, sequenced in a study of cytomegalovirus exposure and HLA in healthy donors. Amplification used 60 Vbeta primers and 13 Jbeta primers. TCRdb keeps only in-frame clones here, not all; method: immunoSEQ multiplex PCR. The sample consists of some 65,000 clones, 78% of them appearing once. Material: PBMCs. These receptors originate from a girl between 10 and 17 years old in good health and CMV-seropositive.

This clone was counted a single time. This chain links TRBV5-1 with TRBJ1-6, with a tentative D call TRBD1 (5 bases). The CDR3 is made up of 14 amino acids. CDR1 SGHRS and CDR2 YFSETQ come from the germline V gene. Trimming pared 0 bases from V and 7 bases from J, leaving 8 bases between. This CDR3 is CASSLGQRNSPLHF. Here the CDR3 DNA reads TGCGCCAGCAGCTTGGGACAGAGAAATTCACCCCTCCACTTT.

The chain couples TRBV5-5 to TRBJ1-2; TRBD1 aligns across 7 bases. J lost 0 bases, V lost 3 bases, and 8 bases had no gene match. Germline values: CDR1 SGHKS, CDR2 YYEKEE (reference sequence). The CDR3 runs to 16 residues. CDR3 region: CASSSQLGQSNYGYTF. In DNA form, the CDR3 reads TGTGCCAGCAGCTCACAACTGGGACAGTCTAACTATGGCTACACCTTC.

The rearrangement links TRBV15 to TRBJ1-4; D possibly corresponds to TRBD1 (6 bases). Germline V gene data show CDR1 as LNHNV and CDR2 as YYDKDF (reference sequence). Trimming cost V 0 bases and J 0 bases, with 8 bases left between them. The CDR3 contains 16 residues. The CDR3 protein is CATSREWTATNEKLFF. The CDR3 nucleotides read TGTGCCACCAGCAGAGAGTGGACAGCAACTAATGAAAAACTGTTTTTT.

V is TRBV10-3 and J is TRBJ2-3, with D possibly matching TRBD2 (6 bases). V lost 9 bases, J lost 8 bases, and 12 bases lay in between. The V gene's germline CDR1 is ENHRY and CDR2 SYGVKD. The CDR3 loop spans 11 amino acids. This CDR3 is CAIGGGPTQYF. CDR3 in DNA: TGTGCCATTGGGGGAGGACCTACGCAGTATTTT.

The chain has TRBV4-3 and TRBJ1-2; TRBD1 agrees at 10 bases. V shed 2 bases, J shed 5 bases, and the junction held 8 bases outside the gene matches. The CDR3 runs to 16 residues. The germline V gene has CDR1 LGHNA and CDR2 YSLEER. CDR3 region: CASSQFTGTGAYGYTF. The CDR3 DNA sequence: TGCGCCAGCAGCCAATTCACCGGGACAGGGGCTTATGGCTACACCTTC.

The V and J genes are TRBV9 and TRBJ1-4; D gene unclear. The CDR3 is 15 residues long. CDR1 is SGDLS, CDR2 YYNGEE, per germline. Trimming stripped 0 bases from V and 5 bases from J, with 11 bases between. CDR3 amino acids: CASSVEPGKNEKLFF. CDR3 DNA sequence: TGTGCCAGCAGCGTAGAGCCAGGAAAAAATGAAAAACTGTTTTTT.

The J gene is TRBJ2-7, the V gene TRBV7-2; D is possibly TRBD1 (5 bases). CDR1 and CDR2 from the germline V gene are SGHTA and FQGNSA. V shed 2 bases and J shed 5 bases, with 28 bases lying between them. The CDR3 has 19 amino acids. The CDR3 DNA reads TGTGCCAGCAGCTTAAGGGGAACCGCTTTTCGAGGATATCCCCACGAGCAGTACTTC. Encoded protein: CASSLRGTAFRGYPHEQYF.

The chain has TRBV28 and TRBJ1-5; D call uncertain. With 7 bases removed from V and 2 bases from J, the gap between germline ends came to 12 bases. The CDR3 totals 14 residues. Germline values: CDR1 MDHEN, CDR2 SYDVKM. The CDR3 region is CASTERLGNQPQHF. CDR3 nucleotide sequence: TGTGCCAGCACTGAGCGCTTGGGCAATCAGCCCCAGCATTTT. Full variable domain (missing parts from reference TRBV28 and TRBJ1-5): DVKVTQSSRYLVKRTGEKVFLECVQDMDHENMFWYRQDPGLGLRLIYFSYDVKMKEKGDIPEGYSVSREKKERFSLILESASTNQTSMYLCASTERLGNQPQHFGDGTRLSIL.

There are a few counts of this clone. V gene TRBV27 combines with J gene TRBJ2-5, with TRBD2 matching 8 bases. V trimming: 7 bases; J trimming: 3 bases; junction bases outside the gene matches: 4. The CDR3 loop spans 13 amino acids. Germline V gene data show CDR1 as MNHEY and CDR2 as SMNVEV (reference sequence). The CDR3 DNA reads as TGTGCCAGCACCGGACTAGCCAAAGAGACCCAGTACTTC. Amino acid sequence: CASTGLAKETQYF.

The J gene is TRBJ1-1, the V gene TRBV29-1, with D perhaps matching TRBD1 (6 bases). The CDR3 spans 14 residues. CDR1 is SQVTM, CDR2 ANQGSEA, per germline. Trimming took off 6 bases at V and 0 bases at J, with 14 bases between the two ends. CDR3 nucleotide sequence: TGCAGCGTCGAGGGGACACCCATGAACACTGAAGCTTTCTTT. This encodes CSVEGTPMNTEAFF. Looking up the rest from reference TRBV29-1 and TRBJ1-1 gives the full variable domain: SAVISQKPSRDICQRGTSLTIQCQVDSQVTMMFWYRQQPGQSLTLIATANQGSEATYESGFVIDKFPISRPNLTFSTLTVSNMSPEDSSIYLCSVEGTPMNTEAFFGQGTRLTVV.

This clone counts as medium-sized. The chain is built from TRBV5-1 and TRBJ2-7, with D uncertain. The length of the CDR3 is 13 residues. V was shortened by 3 bases and J by 4 bases, with 11 bases between the two germline ends. Germline loops: CDR1 SGHRS, CDR2 YFSETQ. CDR3 nucleotide sequence: TGCGCCAGCAGCTCCCAAGTCGGGTACGAGCAGTACTTC. Protein sequence: CASSSQVGYEQYF.

This clone was picked up a small number of times. The chain employs TRBV16 and TRBJ1-5; weak D call: TRBD1 (5 bases). CDR3 size: 17 residues. Trimming removed 1 base at V and 3 bases at J, with 16 bases between. Germline loops: CDR1 KGHSY, CDR2 FQNENV. The CDR3 DNA follows: TGTGCCAGCAGCCAATTGACGGGGGGAGGCTTCAATCAGCCCCAGCATTTT. Translating it yields CASSQLTGGGFNQPQHF.

This clone occurred a few times. J is TRBJ2-1 and V is TRBV28; TRBD2 matches 7 bases. This CDR3 is 16 amino acids long. With 5 bases clipped from V and 4 bases from J, the junction kept 11 bases outside the gene matches. Per germline, CDR1 MDHEN and CDR2 SYDVKM. CDR3 in amino acids: CASSRYGGGGYNEQFF. CDR3 nucleotides: TGTGCCAGCAGTCGATACGGTGGGGGGGGATACAATGAGCAGTTCTTC.

The genes are TRBV19 and TRBJ1-1; TRBD1 is a possible D gene (6 bases). Germline V gene lookup returns CDR1 LNHDA and CDR2 SQIVND (reference sequence). The CDR3 consists of 14 residues. V shed 5 bases and J shed 4 bases, with 14 bases lying between them. Here the CDR3 reads CASSLAGARTEAFF. CDR3 in DNA: TGTGCCAGTAGTTTGGCGGGGGCGCGCACTGAAGCTTTCTTT.

The chain combines TRBV4-1 with TRBJ1-2, with a weak D call TRBD1 (5 bases). Germline values: CDR1 MGHRA, CDR2 YSYEKL. The V end was cut by 6 bases, the J end by 2 bases, with 16 bases between. This CDR3 comprises 15 residues. The CDR3 nucleotides read TGCGCCAGCAGTCCCACTATGACAGAGAACTATGGCTACACCTTC. It encodes CASSPTMTENYGYTF.

This clone was found a few times. The V and J genes are TRBV6-1 and TRBJ2-2; possible D gene TRBD2, 5 bases. V lost 4 bases and J lost 0, with 21 bases in between. The CDR3 is made up of 19 amino acids. CDR1 and CDR2 from the germline V gene are MNHNS and SASEGT. The CDR3 DNA reads TGTGCCAGCAGTGCCCTGCCCTTGCTACGGGGAACGAACACCGGGGAGCTGTTTTTT. Protein product: CASSALPLLRGTNTGELFF.

The chain's CDR3 is CSVELAEYYNEQFF. As DNA, the CDR3 is TGCAGCGTTGAACTAGCGGAGTACTACAATGAGCAGTTCTTC. This rearrangement joins TRBV29-1 to TRBJ2-1; 7 nucleotides align to TRBD2. Germline V lookup: CDR1 SQVTM, CDR2 ANQGSEA. The V and J ends lost 2 bases and 3 bases, in that order; junction bases with no gene match: 4. The CDR3 spans 14 residues.

This clone was counted only a few times. This sequence joins TRBV6-5 and TRBJ1-1; D gene uncertain. The CDR3 extends over 14 amino acids. Trimming pared 2 bases from V and 4 bases from J, leaving 11 bases between. Germline V gene lookup returns CDR1 MNHEY and CDR2 SVGAGI. CDR3 residues: CASSYGEGPTEAFF. The CDR3 nucleotides read TGTGCCAGCAGTTACGGCGAGGGTCCCACTGAAGCTTTCTTT.

The chain has TRBV2 and TRBJ2-7; 10 bases are shared with TRBD1. The J segment lost 4 bases and the V segment lost 7 bases, leaving 7 bases of the junction unmatched. CDR1 and CDR2 from the germline V gene are SNHLY and FYNNEI. The CDR3 runs to 14 residues. The CDR3 DNA follows: TGTGCCAGCACCGGACAGGGGGGGCCTTACGAGCAGTACTTC. Protein sequence: CASTGQGGPYEQYF.

The chain employs TRBV4-1 and TRBJ2-7, with 8 bases matching TRBD1. The CDR3 contains 19 residues. V shed 1 base, J shed 0 bases, and the junction held 14 bases outside the gene matches. Germline V gives CDR1 MGHRA, CDR2 YSYEKL. The CDR3 reads CASSQANRGQVHSSYEQYF. The CDR3 DNA reads TGCGCCAGCAGCCAAGCTAACCGGGGACAGGTCCACAGCTCCTACGAGCAGTACTTC.

This chain links TRBV6-5 with TRBJ1-2; 8 bases agree with TRBD1. Losses at the gene ends were 5 bases for V and 8 bases for J; bases not matched to a gene: 7. The V gene's germline CDR1 is MNHEY and CDR2 SVGAGI. The length of the CDR3 is 13 residues. CDR3 nucleotides: TGTGCCAGCAGTCTCAGGGGGCGAGGGGGCTACACCTTC. It codes for CASSLRGRGGYTF.

The genes are TRBV7-2 and TRBJ1-2; TRBD1 matches 8 bases. The germline gives CDR1 SGHTA, CDR2 FQGNSA. CDR3 length: 16 residues. V shed 5 bases and J 0 bases; nucleotides not matched to a gene: 8. CDR3 in DNA: TGTGCCAGCAGCCCCGACAGGGGACGAGCTAACTATGGCTACACCTTC. Its protein is CASSPDRGRANYGYTF.